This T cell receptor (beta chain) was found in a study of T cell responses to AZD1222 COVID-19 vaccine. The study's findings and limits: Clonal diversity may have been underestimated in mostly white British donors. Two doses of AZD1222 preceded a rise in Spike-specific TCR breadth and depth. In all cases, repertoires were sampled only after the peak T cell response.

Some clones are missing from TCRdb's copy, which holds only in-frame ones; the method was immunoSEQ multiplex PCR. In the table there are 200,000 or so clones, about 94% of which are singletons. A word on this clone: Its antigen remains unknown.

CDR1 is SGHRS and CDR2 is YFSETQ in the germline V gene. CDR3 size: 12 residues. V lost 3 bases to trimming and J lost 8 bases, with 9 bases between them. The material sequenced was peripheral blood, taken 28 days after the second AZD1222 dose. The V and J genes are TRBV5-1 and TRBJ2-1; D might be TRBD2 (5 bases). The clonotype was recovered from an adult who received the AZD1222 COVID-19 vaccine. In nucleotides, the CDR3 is TGCGCCAGCAGCTCCGAGGGCGATGAGCAGTTCTTC. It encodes CASSSEGDEQFF.